Presented here are 10 T cell receptor beta chains from one specimen sequenced in a study of CD8 T cells in ankylosing spondylitis. TCRdb called the 5' RACE reads again in MiXCR, with one record for every CDR3 protein. The profile covers approximately 290,000 distinct CDR3 sequences, with around 20% appearing a single time and under 4% taken by the ten largest. The specimen sequenced was blood, either unsorted or a sorted T cell fraction (not recorded which). The receptors derive from a female donor with ankylosing spondylitis or in good health (not recorded which).

The V and J genes are TRBV9 and TRBJ1-6; D not certain. This CDR3 has 15 amino acids. V was clipped by 3 bases and J by 7 bases, with 14 bases between them. Germline V gene sequence: CDR1 SGDLS, CDR2 YYNGEE. CDR3 sequence (DNA): TGTGCCAGCAGCGCCGGAACCTTCGGGAATTCACCCCTCCACTTT. It yields the protein CASSAGTFGNSPLHF.

This clonotype has ten or more counts. This chain links TRBV6-6 with TRBJ1-5; D is perhaps TRBD1 (6 bases). CDR1 and CDR2 from the germline V gene are MNHNY and SVGAGI (reference sequence). The CDR3 loop spans 14 amino acids. V gave up 7 bases and J gave up 7 bases, with 17 bases separating them. In DNA, the CDR3 is TGTGCCAGCACTGAACAGGGAAGGGAACAGCCCCAGCATTTT. Its translation: CASTEQGREQPQHF.

A word on this clonotype: The junction differs from germline at one of its ends, possibly a read error. The chain couples TRBV12-3 or TRBV12-4 to TRBJ2-1; no firm D call. The CDR3 spans 15 residues. The CDR3 region has the DNA TGTGACAGCAGTAGGAGCATAGGAACCTACAATGAGCAGTTCTTC. Translation gives CDSSRSIGTYNEQFF.

The chain uses TRBV5-1 and TRBJ2-7, with D perhaps TRBD2 (5 bases). Trimming stripped 5 bases from V and 5 bases from J, with 17 bases between. This CDR3 comprises 14 residues. Germline CDR1 and CDR2: SGHRS and YFSETQ. DNA for the CDR3: TGCGCCAGCAGTTCCGTCCGGGATTCGAACGAGCAGTACTTC. This gives the protein CASSSVRDSNEQYF.

This clonotype showed up just a few times. This chain links TRBV11-2 with TRBJ1-1; D is undetermined. In germline, CDR1 is SGHAT, CDR2 FQNNGV. The length of the CDR3 is 13 residues. The V and J ends lost 3 bases and 4 bases respectively, with 9 bases between them. CDR3 amino acids: CASSFERSTEAFF. CDR3 nucleotides: TGTGCCAGCAGCTTCGAGCGGAGCACTGAAGCTTTCTTT.

The chain carries TRBV21-1 and TRBJ2-7; the D segment call TRBD1 is taken from the table without a DNA check. TRBV21-1 is classified as a pseudogene. This CDR3 region has 9 residues. The CDR3 here is CASSTRDLF. The CDR3 DNA reads as TGTGCCAGCAGCACCCGGGACCTCTTC.

This sequence joins TRBV2 and TRBJ2-5, with D possibly matching TRBD2 (6 bases). V lost 5 bases to trimming and J lost 3 bases, with 16 bases between them. The CDR3 covers 15 residues. Germline V gene sequence: CDR1 SNHLY, CDR2 FYNNEI. As DNA, the CDR3 is TGTGCCAGCAGTCTATGGGCTAGCGCCAAAGAGACCCAGTACTTC. This sequence encodes CASSLWASAKETQYF.

This clonotype was picked up a small number of times. The rearrangement uses TRBV5-1 and TRBJ2-3; D remains ambiguous. CDR3 length: 13 amino acids. Trimming left V 1 base short and J 2 bases short, with 5 bases between. CDR1 is SGHRS and CDR2 is YFSETQ in the germline V gene. CDR3 sequence reads: CASSLSITDTQYF. The CDR3 coding sequence is TGCGCCAGCAGCTTGTCTATCACAGATACGCAGTATTTT.

This clonotype turned up a few times. CDR3 protein: CASSNRVLQPQHF. CDR3 in DNA: TGTGCCAGCAGCAACAGGGTCCTTCAGCCCCAGCATTTT. V usage is TRBV6-2 or TRBV6-3 and J usage is TRBJ1-5, with D possibly TRBD1 on 6 matching bases. The CDR3 is 13 amino acids. The V and J ends lost 6 bases and 6 bases respectively, with 12 bases between them. Germline V CDR1 and CDR2: MNHEY, SVGEGT.

The chain couples TRBV6-2 or TRBV6-3 to TRBJ2-3; D gene uncertain. Trimming left V 5 bases short and J 1 base short, with 10 bases between. The CDR3 has 14 residues. Germline CDR1 MNHEY, CDR2 SVGEGT. The CDR3 reads CASSPSTRTDTQYF. The CDR3 DNA sequence: TGTGCCAGCAGTCCCTCGACCCGCACAGATACGCAGTATTTT.